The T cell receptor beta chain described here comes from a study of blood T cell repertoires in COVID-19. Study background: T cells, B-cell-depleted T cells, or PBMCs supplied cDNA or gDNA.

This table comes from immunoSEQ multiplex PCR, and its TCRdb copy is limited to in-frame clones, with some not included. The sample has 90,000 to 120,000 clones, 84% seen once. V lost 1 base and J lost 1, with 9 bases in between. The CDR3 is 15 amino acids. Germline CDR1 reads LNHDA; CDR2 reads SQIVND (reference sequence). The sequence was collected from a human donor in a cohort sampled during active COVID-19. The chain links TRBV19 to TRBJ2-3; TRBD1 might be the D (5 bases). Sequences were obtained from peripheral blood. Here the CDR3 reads CASSIVEGGTDTQYF. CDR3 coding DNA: TGTGCCAGTAGTATAGTGGAAGGGGGCACAGATACGCAGTATTTT.